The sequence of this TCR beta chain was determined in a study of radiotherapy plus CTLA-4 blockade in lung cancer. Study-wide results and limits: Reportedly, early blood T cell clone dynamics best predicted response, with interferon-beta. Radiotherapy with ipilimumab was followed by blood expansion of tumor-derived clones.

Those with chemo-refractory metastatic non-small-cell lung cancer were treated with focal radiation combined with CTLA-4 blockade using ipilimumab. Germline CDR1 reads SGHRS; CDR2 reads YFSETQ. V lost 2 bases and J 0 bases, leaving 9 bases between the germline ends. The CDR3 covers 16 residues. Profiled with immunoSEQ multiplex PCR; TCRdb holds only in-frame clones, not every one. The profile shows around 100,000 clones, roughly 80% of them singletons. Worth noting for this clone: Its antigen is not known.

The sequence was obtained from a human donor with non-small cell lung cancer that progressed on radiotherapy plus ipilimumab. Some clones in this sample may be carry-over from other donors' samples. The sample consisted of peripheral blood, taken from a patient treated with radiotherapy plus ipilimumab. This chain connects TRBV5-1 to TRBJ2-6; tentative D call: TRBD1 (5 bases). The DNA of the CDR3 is TGCGCCAGCAGCTTCGGTGACAGCTCTGGGGCCAACGTCCTGACTTTC. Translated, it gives CASSFGDSSGANVLTF.